What follows is one T cell receptor (beta chain) and its context. Authors' analysis steps: Researchers report that nucleated cell counts were estimated from reference gene primer amplification. TCRdb keeps only in-frame clones here, not all; method: immunoSEQ multiplex PCR. V and J calls and clone size are as listed in that table; D and trimming were resolved from the DNA. The data hold approximately 240,000 clones, with 86% observed a single time. The data were taken from a study of blood T cell repertoires in COVID-19. Overall study: There were acute and convalescent COVID-19 samples, and they came from the United States, Italy and Spain. T cells, B-cell-depleted T cells, or PBMCs provided the cDNA or gDNA that served as material.

Trimming shortened V by 6 bases and J by 5 bases, and 14 bases separated the two germline ends. The germline CDR1 and CDR2 sequences are SGHTA and FQGNSA. This CDR3 region has 13 residues. Sequencing used peripheral blood. This clonotype originated in a woman aged 30 to 39 who had recovered from COVID-19. The chain links TRBV7-2 to TRBJ2-7; no firm D call. CDR3 loop: CASSWSITDEQYF. CDR3 nucleotides: TGTGCCAGCAGTTGGTCAATCACAGACGAGCAGTACTTC.